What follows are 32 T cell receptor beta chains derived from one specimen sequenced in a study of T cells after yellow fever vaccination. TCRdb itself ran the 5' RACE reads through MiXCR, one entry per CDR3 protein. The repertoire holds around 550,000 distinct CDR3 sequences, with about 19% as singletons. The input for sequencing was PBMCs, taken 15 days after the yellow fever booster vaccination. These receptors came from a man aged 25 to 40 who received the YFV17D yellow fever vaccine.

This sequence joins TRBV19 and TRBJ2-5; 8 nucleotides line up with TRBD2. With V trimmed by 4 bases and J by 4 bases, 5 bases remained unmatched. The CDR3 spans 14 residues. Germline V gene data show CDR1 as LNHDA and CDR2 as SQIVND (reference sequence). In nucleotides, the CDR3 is TGTGCCAGTAGTAGGCGTGCGGGAGGAGAGACCCAGTACTTC. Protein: CASSRRAGGETQYF.

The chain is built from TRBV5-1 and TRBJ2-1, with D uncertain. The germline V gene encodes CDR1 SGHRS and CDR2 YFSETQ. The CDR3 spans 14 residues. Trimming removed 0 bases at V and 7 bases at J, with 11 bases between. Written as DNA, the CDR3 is TGCGCCAGCAGCTTGGACAGTGGTGTTAATGAGCAGTTCTTC. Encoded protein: CASSLDSGVNEQFF. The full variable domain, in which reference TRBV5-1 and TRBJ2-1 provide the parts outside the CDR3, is KAGVTQTPRYLIKTRGQQVTLSCSPISGHRSVSWYQQTPGQGLQFLFEYFSETQRNKGNFPGRFSGRQFSNSRSEMNVSTLELGDSALYLCASSLDSGVNEQFFGPGTRLTVL.

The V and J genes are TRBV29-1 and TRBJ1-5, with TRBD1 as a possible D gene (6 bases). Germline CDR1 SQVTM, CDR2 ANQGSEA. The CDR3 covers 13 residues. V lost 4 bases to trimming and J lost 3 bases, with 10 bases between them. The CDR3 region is CSVVGGPNQPQHF. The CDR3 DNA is TGCAGCGTTGTAGGGGGGCCCAATCAGCCCCAGCATTTT. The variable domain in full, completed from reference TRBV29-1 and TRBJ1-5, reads SAVISQKPSRDICQRGTSLTIQCQVDSQVTMMFWYRQQPGQSLTLIATANQGSEATYESGFVIDKFPISRPNLTFSTLTVSNMSPEDSSIYLCSVVGGPNQPQHFGDGTRLSIL.

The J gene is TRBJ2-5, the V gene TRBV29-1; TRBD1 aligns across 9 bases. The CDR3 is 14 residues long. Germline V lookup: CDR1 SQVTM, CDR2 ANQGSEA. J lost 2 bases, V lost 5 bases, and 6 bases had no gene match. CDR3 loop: CSVWGGQGQETQYF. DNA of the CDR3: TGCAGCGTTTGGGGGGGACAGGGACAAGAGACCCAGTACTTC. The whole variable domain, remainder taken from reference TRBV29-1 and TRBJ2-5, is SAVISQKPSRDICQRGTSLTIQCQVDSQVTMMFWYRQQPGQSLTLIATANQGSEATYESGFVIDKFPISRPNLTFSTLTVSNMSPEDSSIYLCSVWGGQGQETQYFGPGTRLLVL.

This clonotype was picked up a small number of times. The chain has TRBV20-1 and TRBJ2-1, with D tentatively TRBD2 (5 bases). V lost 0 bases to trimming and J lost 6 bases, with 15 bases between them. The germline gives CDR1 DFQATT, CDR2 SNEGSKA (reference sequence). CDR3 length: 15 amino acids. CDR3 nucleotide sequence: TGCAGTGCTAGAGATGTGCCTAGCTGGGGCAATGAGCAGTTCTTC. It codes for CSARDVPSWGNEQFF.

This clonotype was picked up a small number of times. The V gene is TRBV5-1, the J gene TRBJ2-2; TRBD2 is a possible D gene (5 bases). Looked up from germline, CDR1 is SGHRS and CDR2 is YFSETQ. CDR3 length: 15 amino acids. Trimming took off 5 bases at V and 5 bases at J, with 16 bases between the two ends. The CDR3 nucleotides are TGCGCCAGCAGACCCCGTGAGGGAGAAACCGGGGAGCTGTTTTTT. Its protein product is CASRPREGETGELFF.

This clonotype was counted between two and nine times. The CDR3 is CASSQSYWTGINNEQFF. The CDR3 DNA follows: TGCGCCAGCAGCCAATCTTATTGGACAGGGATCAACAATGAGCAGTTCTTC. The rearrangement uses TRBV4-3 and TRBJ2-1, with 8 positions matching TRBD1. Germline V gene sequence: CDR1 LGHNA, CDR2 YSLEER. The ends lost 2 bases at V and 5 bases at J; junction bases unmatched: 11. The CDR3 length is 17 residues.

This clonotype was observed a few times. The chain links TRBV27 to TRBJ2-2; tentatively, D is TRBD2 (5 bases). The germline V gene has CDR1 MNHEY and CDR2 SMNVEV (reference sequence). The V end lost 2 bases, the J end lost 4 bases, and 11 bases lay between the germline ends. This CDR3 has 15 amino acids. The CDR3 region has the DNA TGTGCCAGCAGTTTAGAGGGTTTCAGCACCGGGGAGCTGTTTTTT. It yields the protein CASSLEGFSTGELFF.

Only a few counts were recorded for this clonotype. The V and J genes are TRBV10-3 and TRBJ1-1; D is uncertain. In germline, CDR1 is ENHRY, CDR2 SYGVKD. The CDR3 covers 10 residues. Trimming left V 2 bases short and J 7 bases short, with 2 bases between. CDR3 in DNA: TGTGCCATCAGTGAGGGTGAAGCTTTCTTT. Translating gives CAISEGEAFF.

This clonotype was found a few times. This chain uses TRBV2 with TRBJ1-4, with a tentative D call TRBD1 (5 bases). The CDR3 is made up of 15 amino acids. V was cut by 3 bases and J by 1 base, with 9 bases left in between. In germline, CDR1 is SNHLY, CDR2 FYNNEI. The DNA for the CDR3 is TGTGCCAGCAGTGAGGGGACGGGAACTAATGAAAAACTGTTTTTT. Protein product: CASSEGTGTNEKLFF. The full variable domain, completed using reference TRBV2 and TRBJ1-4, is EPEVTQTPSHQVTQMGQEVILRCVPISNHLYFYWYRQILGQKVEFLVSFYNNEISEKSEIFDDQFSVERPDGSNFTLKIRSTKLEDSAMYFCASSEGTGTNEKLFFGSGTQLSVL.

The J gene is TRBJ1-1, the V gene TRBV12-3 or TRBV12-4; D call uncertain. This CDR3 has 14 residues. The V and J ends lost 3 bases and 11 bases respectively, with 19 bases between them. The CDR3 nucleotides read TGTGCCAGCAGTTTCCCTCACCGGGGTAGTGATGCTTTCTTT. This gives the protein CASSFPHRGSDAFF.

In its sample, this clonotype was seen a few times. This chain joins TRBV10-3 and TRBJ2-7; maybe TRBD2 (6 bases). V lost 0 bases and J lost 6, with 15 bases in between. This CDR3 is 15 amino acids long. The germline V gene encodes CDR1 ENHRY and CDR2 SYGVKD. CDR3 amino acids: CAISESGAGIIEQYF. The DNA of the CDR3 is TGTGCCATCAGTGAGTCAGGAGCGGGTATAATCGAGCAGTACTTC.

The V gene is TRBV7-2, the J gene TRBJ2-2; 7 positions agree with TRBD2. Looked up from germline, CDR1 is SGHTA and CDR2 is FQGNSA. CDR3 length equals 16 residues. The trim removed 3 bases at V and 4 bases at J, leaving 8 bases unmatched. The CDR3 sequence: CASSFALGGSTGELFF. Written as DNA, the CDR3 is TGTGCCAGCAGCTTTGCCCTGGGCGGGAGCACCGGGGAGCTGTTTTTT. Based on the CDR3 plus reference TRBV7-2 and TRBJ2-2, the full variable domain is GAGVSQSPSNKVTEKGKDVELRCDPISGHTALYWYRQSLGQGLEFLIYFQGNSAPDKSGLPSDRFSAERTGGSVSTLTIQRTQQEDSAVYLCASSFALGGSTGELFFGEGSRLTVL.

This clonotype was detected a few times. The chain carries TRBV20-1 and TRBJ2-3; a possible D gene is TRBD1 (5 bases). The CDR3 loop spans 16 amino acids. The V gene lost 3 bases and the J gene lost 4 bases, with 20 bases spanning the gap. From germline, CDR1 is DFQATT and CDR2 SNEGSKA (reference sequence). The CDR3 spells CSARGLPGFRADTQYF. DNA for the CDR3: TGCAGTGCTAGGGGTCTTCCAGGGTTCCGGGCAGATACGCAGTATTTT.

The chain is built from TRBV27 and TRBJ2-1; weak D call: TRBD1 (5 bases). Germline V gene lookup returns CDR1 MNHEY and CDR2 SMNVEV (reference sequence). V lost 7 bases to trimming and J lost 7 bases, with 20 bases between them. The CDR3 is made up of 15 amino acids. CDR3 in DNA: TGTGCCAGCATGGAACTTAGTATAGGGGTAAATGAGCAGTTCTTC. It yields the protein CASMELSIGVNEQFF.

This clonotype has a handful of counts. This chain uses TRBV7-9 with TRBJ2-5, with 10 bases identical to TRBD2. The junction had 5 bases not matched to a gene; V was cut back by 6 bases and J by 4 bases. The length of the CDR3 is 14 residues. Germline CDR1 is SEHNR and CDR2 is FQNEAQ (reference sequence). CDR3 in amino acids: CASSSSGSSETQYF. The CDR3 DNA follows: TGTGCCAGCAGTTCTAGCGGGAGTTCAGAGACCCAGTACTTC.

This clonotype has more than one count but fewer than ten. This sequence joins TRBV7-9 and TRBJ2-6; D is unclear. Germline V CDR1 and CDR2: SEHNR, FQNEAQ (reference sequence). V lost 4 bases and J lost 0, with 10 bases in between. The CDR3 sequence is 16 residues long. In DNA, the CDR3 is TGTGCCAGCAGCTCCCTAGGGATCTCTGGGGCCAACGTCCTGACTTTC. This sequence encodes CASSSLGISGANVLTF.

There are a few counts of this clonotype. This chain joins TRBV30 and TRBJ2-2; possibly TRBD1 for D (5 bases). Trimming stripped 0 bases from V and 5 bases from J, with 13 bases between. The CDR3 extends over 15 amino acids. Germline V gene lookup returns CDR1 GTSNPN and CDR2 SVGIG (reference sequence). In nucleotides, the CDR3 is TGTGCCTGGAGTGTAAGACAGATCCTAACCGGGGAGCTGTTTTTT. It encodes CAWSVRQILTGELFF.

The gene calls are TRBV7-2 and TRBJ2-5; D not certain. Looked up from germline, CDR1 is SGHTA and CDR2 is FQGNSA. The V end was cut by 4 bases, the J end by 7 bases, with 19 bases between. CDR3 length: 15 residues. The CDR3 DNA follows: TGTGCCAGCAGCTCAAATCGTCACCAAATGGGGACCCAGTACTTC. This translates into CASSSNRHQMGTQYF.

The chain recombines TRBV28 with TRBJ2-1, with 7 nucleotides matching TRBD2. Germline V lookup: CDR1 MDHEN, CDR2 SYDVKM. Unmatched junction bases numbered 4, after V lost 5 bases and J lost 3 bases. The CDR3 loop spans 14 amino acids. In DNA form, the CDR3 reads TGTGCCAGCAGTGGGACTATCGACTACAATGAGCAGTTCTTC. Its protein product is CASSGTIDYNEQFF.

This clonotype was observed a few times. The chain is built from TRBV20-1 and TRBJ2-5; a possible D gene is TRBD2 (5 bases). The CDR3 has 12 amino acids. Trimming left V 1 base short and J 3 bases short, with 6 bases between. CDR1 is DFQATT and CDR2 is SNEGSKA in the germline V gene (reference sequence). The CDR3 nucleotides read TGCAGTGCTAGAGTGGGAGAAGAGACCCAGTACTTC. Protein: CSARVGEETQYF.

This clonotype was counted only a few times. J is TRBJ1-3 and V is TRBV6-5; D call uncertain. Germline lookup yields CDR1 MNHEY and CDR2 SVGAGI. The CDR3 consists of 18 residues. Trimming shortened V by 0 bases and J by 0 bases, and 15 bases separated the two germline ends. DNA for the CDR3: TGTGCCAGCAGTTACTCGCGTTATGATTGGGGCTCTGGAAACACCATATATTTT. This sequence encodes CASSYSRYDWGSGNTIYF.

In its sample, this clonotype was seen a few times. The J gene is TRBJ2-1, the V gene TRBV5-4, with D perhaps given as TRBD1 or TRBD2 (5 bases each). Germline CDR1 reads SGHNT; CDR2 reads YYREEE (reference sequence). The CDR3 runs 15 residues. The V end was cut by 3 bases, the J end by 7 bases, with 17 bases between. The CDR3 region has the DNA TGTGCCAGCAGCTCACCGGGACCCAACTTTAATGAGCAGTTCTTC. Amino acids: CASSSPGPNFNEQFF.

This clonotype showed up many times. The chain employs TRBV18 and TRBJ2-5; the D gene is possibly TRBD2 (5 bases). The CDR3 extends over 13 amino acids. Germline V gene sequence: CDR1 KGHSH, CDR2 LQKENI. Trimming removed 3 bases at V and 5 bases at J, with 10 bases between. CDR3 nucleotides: TGTGCCAGCTCACCCTGGACGGGGGAGACCCAGTACTTC. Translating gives CASSPWTGETQYF.

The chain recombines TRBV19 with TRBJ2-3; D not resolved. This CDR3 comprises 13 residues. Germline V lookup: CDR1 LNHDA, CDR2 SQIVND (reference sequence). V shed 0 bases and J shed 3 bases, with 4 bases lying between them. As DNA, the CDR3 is TGTGCCAGTAGTATAGATTGGACAGATACGCAGTATTTT. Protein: CASSIDWTDTQYF.

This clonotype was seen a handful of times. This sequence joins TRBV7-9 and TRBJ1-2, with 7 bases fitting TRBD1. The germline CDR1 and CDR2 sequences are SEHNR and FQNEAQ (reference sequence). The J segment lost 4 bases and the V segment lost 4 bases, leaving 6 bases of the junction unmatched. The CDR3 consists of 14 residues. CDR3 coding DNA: TGTGCCAGCAGCTCATCCGACAGGGCCTATGGCTACACCTTC. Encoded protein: CASSSSDRAYGYTF.

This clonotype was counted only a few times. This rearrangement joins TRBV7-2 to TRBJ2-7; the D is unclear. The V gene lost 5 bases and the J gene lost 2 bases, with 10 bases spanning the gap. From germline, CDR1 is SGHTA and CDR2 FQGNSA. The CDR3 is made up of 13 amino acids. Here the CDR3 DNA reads TGTGCCAGCAGCCCCCTAGGTCCCTACGAGCAGTACTTC. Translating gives CASSPLGPYEQYF. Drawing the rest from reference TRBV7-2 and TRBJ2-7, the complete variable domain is GAGVSQSPSNKVTEKGKDVELRCDPISGHTALYWYRQSLGQGLEFLIYFQGNSAPDKSGLPSDRFSAERTGGSVSTLTIQRTQQEDSAVYLCASSPLGPYEQYFGPGTRLTVT.

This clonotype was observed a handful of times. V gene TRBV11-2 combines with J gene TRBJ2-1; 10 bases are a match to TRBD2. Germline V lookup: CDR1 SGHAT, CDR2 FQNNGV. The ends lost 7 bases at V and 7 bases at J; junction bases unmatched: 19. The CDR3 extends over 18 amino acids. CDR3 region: CASTILSAGGPRLNEQFF. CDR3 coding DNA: TGTGCCAGCACCATACTCTCAGCGGGAGGGCCAAGATTGAATGAGCAGTTCTTC.

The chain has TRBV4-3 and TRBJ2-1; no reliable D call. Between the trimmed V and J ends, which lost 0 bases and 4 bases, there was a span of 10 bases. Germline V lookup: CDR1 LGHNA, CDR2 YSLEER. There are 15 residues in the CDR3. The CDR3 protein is CASSQDLGEYNEQFF. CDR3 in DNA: TGCGCCAGCAGCCAAGATCTTGGAGAGTACAATGAGCAGTTCTTC.

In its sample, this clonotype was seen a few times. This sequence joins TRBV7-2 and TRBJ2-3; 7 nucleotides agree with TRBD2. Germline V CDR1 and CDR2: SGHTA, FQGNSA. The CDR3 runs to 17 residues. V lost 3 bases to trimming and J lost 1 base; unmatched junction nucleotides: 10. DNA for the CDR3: TGTGCCAGCAGCTTTTTACAGACTAGCCGTCGCACAGATACGCAGTATTTT. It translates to CASSFLQTSRRTDTQYF.

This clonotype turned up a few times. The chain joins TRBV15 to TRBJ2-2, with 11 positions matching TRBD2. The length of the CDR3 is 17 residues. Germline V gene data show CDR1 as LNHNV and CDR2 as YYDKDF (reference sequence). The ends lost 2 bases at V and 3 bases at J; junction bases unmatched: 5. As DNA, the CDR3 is TGTGCCACCAGCAGACACTTAGCGGGAGGGGACACCGGGGAGCTGTTTTTT. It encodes CATSRHLAGGDTGELFF.

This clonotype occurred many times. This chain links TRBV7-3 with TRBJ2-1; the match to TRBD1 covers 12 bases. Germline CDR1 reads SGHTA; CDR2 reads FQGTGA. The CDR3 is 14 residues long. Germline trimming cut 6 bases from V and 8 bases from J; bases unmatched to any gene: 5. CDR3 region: CASSPGTGGYEQFF. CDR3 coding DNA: TGTGCCAGCAGTCCCGGGACAGGGGGCTATGAGCAGTTCTTC. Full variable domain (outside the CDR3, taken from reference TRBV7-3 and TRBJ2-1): GAGVSQTPSNKVTEKGKYVELRCDPISGHTALYWYRQSLGQGPEFLIYFQGTGAADDSGLPNDRFFAVRPEGSVSTLKIQRTERGDSAVYLCASSPGTGGYEQFFGPGTRLTVL.